The count of the clone carrying this T cell receptor beta chain is one. The target antigen is unknown. The junction differs from germline at one of its ends, possibly a read error. TCRbeta libraries were built with three rounds of nested PCR, modified from ARM-PCR. TCRdb recomputed calls from the multiplex PCR reads with MiXCR, one row per CDR3 protein. The profile shows 90,000 to 110,000 distinct CDR3 sequences, more than 70% of them singletons. The template was RNA from unsorted bulk tissue. Newly diagnosed lung cancer patients had thoracic surgery in China, August–late 2014, without prior chemotherapy. The data were taken from a study of tumor and adjacent non-tumor tissue in lung cancer. Notes on the study in general: Tumor TCR diversity, when higher, was linked to shorter survival.

This CDR3 region has 17 residues. Germline CDR1 reads SGHNT; CDR2 reads YENEEA. The sequencing input was lung tumor tissue. This TCR came from a woman in her sixties with non-small cell lung cancer. V and J are TRBV11-3 and TRBJ2-1, with D uncertain. In DNA, the CDR3 is TGTGCCAGCAGCTTAGGCCCACAAGCGCTATCCTACAATGAGCAGTCCTTT. Residues: CASSLGPQALSYNEQSF.